This TCR beta chain is from a study of blood T cell repertoires in COVID-19. Study information: Sites across the United States, Italy and Spain contributed samples from acute and convalescent COVID-19. PBMCs, B-cell-depleted T cells, or T cells provided the cDNA or gDNA that made up the material.

This CDR3 has 14 amino acids. V shed 6 bases, J shed 1 base, and the junction held 4 bases outside the gene matches. Germline V lookup: CDR1 SNHLY, CDR2 FYNNEI. In the original analysis: Reference gene primer amplification in the assay estimated nucleated cell counts. Only in-frame clones appear in the TCRdb table, and some are missing; sequencing was by immunoSEQ multiplex PCR. From that table come the V and J calls and clone size; the DNA was used to work out D and trimming. The sample holds more than 25,000 clones, approximately 87% seen once. The receptor comes from a human donor with active COVID-19. The donor label of this sample is uncertain. J is TRBJ1-1 and V is TRBV2; 8 bases agree with TRBD1. Sequencing was done on a sample of peripheral blood. CDR3 amino acids: CASRPGTGNTEAFF. The CDR3 DNA follows: TGTGCCAGCAGACCTGGGACAGGGAACACTGAAGCTTTCTTT.